This record concerns one TCR beta chain sequence. What it binds is not known. TCRdb used MiXCR to reprocess the 5' RACE reads, holding one entry per CDR3 protein. The profile covers 300,000 to 400,000 distinct CDR3 sequences, with approximately 13% appearing a single time and about 22% taken by the ten largest. The data were taken from a study of T-cell memory formation after mild COVID-19. Looked up from germline, CDR1 is KGHDR and CDR2 is SFDVKD. CDR3 length: 10 residues. V gave up 10 bases and J gave up 5 bases, with 7 bases separating them. Findings of the study overall: CD4/CD8 balance characterized clones contracting day 15 to 85, and CD4+ skew characterized later expanders. There were some responding clones in pre-infection memory, which suggested that cross-reactive memory had joined.

The chain couples TRBV24-1 to TRBJ1-2; a possible D gene is TRBD1 (6 bases). This receptor was obtained from a man in his late teens or twenties who had mild COVID-19 (a few samples of this study predate the infection). Cell type and time point are not known. Sequenced input: PBMCs or a T cell subset sorted from them (not recorded which). CDR3 coding DNA: TGTGCCACGGACAGTTATGGCTACACCTTC. Its translation is CATDSYGYTF.